The rows below give T cell receptor beta chains drawn from one sample of a study of blood T cell repertoires in COVID-19. Data came from immunoSEQ multiplex PCR; TCRdb stores just in-frame clones and leaves some out. The table includes more than 250,000 clones, 80% to 90% detected once. The specimen sequenced was peripheral blood. The source is a woman aged 45-65 years with COVID-19, enrolled during active disease. Each CDR3 is given with its conserved first and last residue. A D gene is named only where the DNA matches it firmly. Not all rows give a size; the values are once, few, many and, for expanded clones, a class.

j_call d_call v_call clone_size cdr3_aa cdr3_nt
TRBJ1-1 TRBD1 TRBV5-4 . CASSPRPGQGNTEAFF TGTGCCAGCAGCCCTCGGCCGGGACAGGGGAACACTGAAGCTTTCTTT
TRBJ2-1 TRBD2 TRBV7-9 . CASSLAGLAGGRGSEQFF TGTGCCAGCAGCTTAGCGGGACTAGCGGGAGGAAGGGGCAGTGAGCAGTTCTTC
TRBJ1-5 . TRBV24-1 . CATSDFRGGSNQPQHF TGTGCCACCAGTGATTTTAGGGGAGGGAGCAATCAGCCCCAGCATTTT
TRBJ1-2 TRBD1 TRBV12-5 medium-sized CASGLGGQGEGYTF TGTGCTAGTGGTTTGGGGGGACAGGGGGAAGGCTACACCTTC
TRBJ2-5 TRBD1 TRBV5-8 . CASSWRQGQETQYF TGTGCCAGCAGCTGGAGACAGGGCCAAGAGACCCAGTACTTC
TRBJ2-1 TRBD2 TRBV7-3 . CASSPEGLNEQFF TGTGCCAGCAGCCCAGAGGGACTAAATGAGCAGTTCTTC
TRBJ2-7 . TRBV15 . CATSRERVKGSYEQYF TGTGCCACCAGCAGAGAACGGGTCAAAGGATCATACGAGCAGTACTTC
TRBJ2-5 . TRBV11-2 . CASSFSANQETQYF TGTGCCAGCAGCTTTTCTGCTAACCAAGAGACCCAGTACTTC
TRBJ1-1 TRBD1 TRBV6-5 . CASSYSRDRGTEAFF TGTGCCAGCAGCTACTCGAGGGACAGAGGGACTGAAGCTTTCTTT
TRBJ1-4 . TRBV18 . CASSPTQGSPTNEKLFF TGTGCCAGCTCACCTACACAGGGAAGCCCAACTAATGAAAAACTGTTTTTT
TRBJ2-1 . TRBV7-8 . CASSLVGEGSGSNEQFF TGTGCCAGCAGCTTAGTTGGTGAGGGATCGGGGTCCAATGAGCAGTTCTTC
TRBJ2-7 TRBD2 TRBV9 . CASSVGSGSYEQYF TGTGCCAGCAGCGTAGGGAGCGGGAGCTACGAGCAGTACTTC
TRBJ2-7 . TRBV7-9 . CASSLAGNYEQYF TGTGCCAGCAGCTTAGCCGGGAACTACGAGCAGTACTTC
TRBJ1-1 . TRBV19 . CASSYQGLSTEAFF TGTGCCAGTAGTTATCAGGGGCTCTCCACTGAAGCTTTCTTT
TRBJ1-2 . TRBV4-1 . CASSQGTARFPRYTF TGCGCCAGCAGCCAAGGTACTGCTAGATTCCCGCGCTACACCTTC
TRBJ2-1 . TRBV4-1 . CASSSALQGRWPHNEQFF TGCGCCAGCAGCTCCGCACTTCAAGGGAGGTGGCCCCACAATGAGCAGTTCTTC
TRBJ2-7 TRBD2 TRBV5-4 . CASSPWEGPYEQYF TGTGCCAGCAGCCCATGGGAGGGACCCTACGAGCAGTACTTC
TRBJ2-5 TRBD2 TRBV7-9 . CASSLAPTSGSVETQYF TGTGCCAGCAGCTTAGCGCCGACTAGCGGGAGTGTAGAGACCCAGTACTTC
TRBJ2-5 TRBD1 TRBV5-1 . CASSPGQPPETQYF TGCGCCAGCAGCCCGGGACAGCCGCCAGAGACCCAGTACTTC
TRBJ2-1 . TRBV5-5 . CASSSFSAAEEQFF TGTGCCAGCAGCTCCTTTAGCGCGGCTGAGGAGCAGTTCTTC
TRBJ1-2 . TRBV29-1 once CSVATEIYGYTF TGCAGCGTTGCGACAGAGATATATGGCTACACCTTC
TRBJ2-2 . TRBV2 . CASSEIRGRNTGELFF TGTGCCAGCAGTGAAATCAGGGGTCGAAACACCGGGGAGCTGTTTTTT
TRBJ1-4 TRBD1 TRBV18 . CASSPGQVGEKLFF TGTGCCAGCTCACCTGGACAGGTTGGAGAAAAACTGTTTTTT
TRBJ2-2 TRBD1 TRBV7-8 . CASSRTTGPGELFF TGTGCCAGCAGCCGCACGACAGGGCCCGGGGAGCTGTTTTTT
TRBJ2-7 TRBD2 TRBV18 . CASSQGLAVSYEQYF TGTGCCAGCTCACAGGGACTAGCGGTCTCCTACGAGCAGTACTTC
TRBJ1-2 TRBD1 TRBV7-9 . CASSLDRTGFNYGYTF TGTGCCAGCAGCTTAGACCGGACAGGGTTTAACTATGGCTACACCTTC
TRBJ2-3 . TRBV6-5 . CASSLRGTIDTQYF TGTGCCAGCAGCCTCAGGGGTACCATAGATACGCAGTATTTT
TRBJ1-2 TRBD1 TRBV19 . CASSLPGQVYGYTF TGTGCCAGTAGCCTTCCGGGACAGGTTTATGGCTACACCTTC
TRBJ2-7 TRBD2 TRBV5-4 few CASSLGLADYEQYF TGTGCCAGCAGCTTGGGACTAGCGGATTACGAGCAGTACTTC